This T cell receptor beta chain emerged from a study of CD8+ T cells in alopecia areata. Study conclusions and caveats: Across lesional scalp, and particularly alopecia totalis/universalis, clonality surpassed that of normal scalp. In patients, TCRs were shared less clearly than in mice, and HLA may possibly be involved.

As to this clone: Its antigen remains unknown.

Extraction of RNA preceded its reverse transcription into cDNA, which served as the sequencing template. TCRdb's copy holds only in-frame clones and misses some; the assay was immunoSEQ multiplex PCR. There are about 110,000 clones in the sample; about 60% occur only once, and roughly a quarter lies in the top ten. Collected material from alopecia areata patients comprised lesional scalp punch biopsies and peripheral blood. T lymphocytes (CD4+ and CD8+) were sorted from PBMCs. This CDR3 spans 11 amino acids. V was trimmed by 4 bases and J by 8 bases, leaving 7 bases between them. Germline CDR1 and CDR2: SGHDT and YYEEEE.

The chain employs TRBV5-6 and TRBJ2-1; D is unclear. The origin of this receptor is a human donor with alopecia areata. The sample consisted of NKG2D-low CD8+ T cells sorted from blood. CDR3 DNA sequence: TGTGCCAGCAGCGTAGGCTATGAGCAGTTCTTC. It yields the protein CASSVGYEQFF.